The source of this T cell receptor (beta chain) is a study of beta chain features in type 1 diabetes. General study points: Within each of all four CD4+ subsets, Type 1 diabetes patients had TCRB CDR3s that were moderately but significantly shorter.

Points on this clone: The antigen is unknown.

The germline CDR1 and CDR2 sequences are SGDLS and YYNGEE. Deletions cut 4 bases from V and 0 bases from J, with 11 bases between. CDR3 length: 15 residues. Sequenced material consisted of expressed TCRB transcripts (all of the isolated RNA was reverse transcribed). TCRdb's table, derived via immunoSEQ multiplex PCR, lists solely in-frame clones and lacks some. The sample yields over 200,000 clones, about a tenth seen once. Naive, central memory, regulatory and stem cell-like memory cells within the CD4+ compartment were sorted using CD45RO/CCR7/CD25/CD127/CD95/CD27. What was sequenced was naive CD4+ T cells from blood. The receptor's source is a young man with type 1 diabetes. The chain couples TRBV9 to TRBJ1-3; no clear D. This chain's CDR3 is CASSFTGSSGNTIYF. The CDR3 DNA reads TGTGCCAGCAGCTTCACGGGGAGCTCTGGAAACACCATATATTTT.